The 5 T cell receptor beta chains listed next were all sequenced from one sample in a study of blood T cell repertoires in COVID-19. TCRdb's table, derived via immunoSEQ multiplex PCR, lists solely in-frame clones and lacks some. The repertoire holds fewer than 200,000 clones, with less than 90% as singletons. The specimen sequenced was peripheral blood. These receptor sequences come from a man aged 55 to 70 with acute or convalescent COVID-19.

The J gene is TRBJ2-1, the V gene TRBV19; 7 bases agree with TRBD1. Germline V gene data show CDR1 as LNHDA and CDR2 as SQIVND (reference sequence). With V trimmed by 2 bases and J by 2 bases, 9 bases remained unmatched. CDR3 length: 17 residues. Here the CDR3 reads CASSIRKGARAYNEQFF. The DNA for the CDR3 is TGTGCCAGTAGTATACGGAAGGGGGCGAGGGCCTACAATGAGCAGTTCTTC.

V is TRBV24-1 and J is TRBJ2-3, with a weak D call TRBD2 (6 bases). This CDR3 is 15 amino acids long. Germline CDR1 KGHDR, CDR2 SFDVKD. Between the trimmed V and J ends, which lost 0 bases and 4 bases, there was a span of 10 bases. CDR3 sequence: CATSDLTAGPDTQYF. Here the CDR3 DNA reads TGTGCCACCAGTGATTTGACCGCGGGGCCAGATACGCAGTATTTT.

The V and J genes are TRBV11-2 and TRBJ2-5, with 9 bases fitting TRBD2. From germline, CDR1 is SGHAT and CDR2 FQNNGV. The CDR3 spans 15 residues. V gave up 4 bases and J gave up 2 bases; unmatched junction bases: 5. The CDR3, as DNA: TGTGCCAGCAGCTGGACTAGCGCTCGACAAGAGACCCAGTACTTC. It encodes CASSWTSARQETQYF.

The chain uses TRBV6-5 and TRBJ2-3; perhaps TRBD1 as D (5 bases). CDR1 is MNHEY and CDR2 is SVGAGI in the germline V gene. V lost 6 bases to trimming and J lost 4 bases, with 14 bases between them. The CDR3 runs to 14 residues. CDR3 coding DNA: TGTGCCAGCAGGGGGCCTCAATCCCCAGATACGCAGTATTTT. Protein product: CASRGPQSPDTQYF.

This clone came up once. The gene calls are TRBV11-3 and TRBJ2-5; 11 bases align to TRBD2. The length of the CDR3 is 16 residues. The V and J ends lost 5 bases and 2 bases, in that order; junction bases with no gene match: 7. The germline V gene has CDR1 SGHNT and CDR2 YENEEA. The CDR3 loop reads CASSQGTSGAQETQYF. In DNA, the CDR3 is TGTGCCAGCAGCCAAGGGACTAGCGGAGCTCAAGAGACCCAGTACTTC.